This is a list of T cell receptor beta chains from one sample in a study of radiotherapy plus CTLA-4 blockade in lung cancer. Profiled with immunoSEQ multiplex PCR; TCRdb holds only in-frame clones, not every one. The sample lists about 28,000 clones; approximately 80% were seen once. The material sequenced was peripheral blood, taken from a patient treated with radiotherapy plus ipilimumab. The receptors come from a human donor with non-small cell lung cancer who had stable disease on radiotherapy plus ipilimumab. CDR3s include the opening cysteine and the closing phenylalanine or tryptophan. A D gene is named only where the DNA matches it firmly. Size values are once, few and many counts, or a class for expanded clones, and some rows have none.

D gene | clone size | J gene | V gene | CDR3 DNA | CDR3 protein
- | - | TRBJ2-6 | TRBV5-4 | TGTGCCAGCGCACCTGCCGTACCCAGACAAAGTCGGGCCAACGTCCTGACTTTC | CASAPAVPRQSRANVLTF
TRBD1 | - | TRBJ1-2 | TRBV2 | TGTGCCAGCAGTGAAGCGTCCACAGGGGGGTATGGCTACACCTTC | CASSEASTGGYGYTF
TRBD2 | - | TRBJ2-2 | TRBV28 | TGTGCCAGCAGAGCCCGGGGGAGGGTCACCGGGGAGCTGTTTTTT | CASRARGRVTGELFF
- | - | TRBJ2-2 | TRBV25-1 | TGTGCCAGCAGTGACGGTCGGGCTAACACCGGGGAGCTGTTTTTT | CASSDGRANTGELFF
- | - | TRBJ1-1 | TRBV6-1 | TGTGCCAGCAGTGAGGGCGTTGGGTTTAACACTGAAGCTTTCTTT | CASSEGVGFNTEAFF
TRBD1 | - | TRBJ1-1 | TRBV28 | TGTGCCAGCAGTTTCGGACAGGGGGGCACTGAAGCTTTCTTT | CASSFGQGGTEAFF
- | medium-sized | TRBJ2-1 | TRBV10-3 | TGTGCCATCAGTGAGTCAGGGGGTTCCTACAATGAGCAGTTCTTC | CAISESGGSYNEQFF
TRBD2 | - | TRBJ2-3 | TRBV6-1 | TGTGCCAGGACTAGCGGGGGGGCAGGTGATACGCAGTATTTT | CARTSGGAGDTQYF
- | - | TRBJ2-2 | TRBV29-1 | TGCAGCGTTGTACGCCTACCCGCGAACACCGGGGAGCTGCTTTTT | CSVVRLPANTGELLF
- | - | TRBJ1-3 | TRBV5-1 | TGCGCCAGCAGCTTGATGGGGGTCTCTGGAAACACCATATATTTT | CASSLMGVSGNTIYF
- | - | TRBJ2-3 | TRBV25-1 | TGTGCCAGCAGTGAATCCACCGGAGGGACACAAAGCACAGATACGCAGTATTTT | CASSESTGGTQSTDTQYF
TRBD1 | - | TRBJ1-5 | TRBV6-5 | TGTGCCAGCAGTTCACAGGGGTTGAGCAATCAGCCCCAGCATTTT | CASSSQGLSNQPQHF
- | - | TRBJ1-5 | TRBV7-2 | TGTGCCAGCAGCCCCAATATCTATGGTCAGCCCCAGCATTTT | CASSPNIYGQPQHF
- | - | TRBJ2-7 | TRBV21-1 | TGTGCCAGCAGCAAACCGACCTTTTACGAGCAGTACTTC | CASSKPTFYEQYF
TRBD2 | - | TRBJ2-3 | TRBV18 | TGTGCCAGCCCATCTCCGGGGGGGCCGGCAGATACGCAGTATTTT | CASPSPGGPADTQYF
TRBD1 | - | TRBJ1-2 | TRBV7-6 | TGTGCCAGCAGCTTAGAAGCCCTACAGGGGGCGGGTGGCTACACCTTC | CASSLEALQGAGGYTF
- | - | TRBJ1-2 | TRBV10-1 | TGCGCCAGCAGTGCTGACAGTCACCGGGGTGGCTACACCTTC | CASSADSHRGGYTF
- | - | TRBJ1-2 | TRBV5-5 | TGTGCCAGCAGCTTGGCCAGCTATGGCTACACCTTC | CASSLASYGYTF
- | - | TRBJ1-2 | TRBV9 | TGTGCCAGCAGCGCCATGGCGGACTCCTATGGCTACACCTTC | CASSAMADSYGYTF
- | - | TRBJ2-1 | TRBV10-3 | TGTGCCATCAGGGCCACCAAGCCTGGGGGGACCCTCTCCCTTGGGAATGAGCAGTTCTTC | CAIRATKPGGTLSLGNEQFF
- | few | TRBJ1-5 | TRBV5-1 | TGCGCCAGCAGCCCGGAAGGTGACAGGAATCAGCCCCAGCATTTT | CASSPEGDRNQPQHF
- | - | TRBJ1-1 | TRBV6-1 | TGTGCCAGCAGTGAAAATAGGGTAGGACTGAACACTGAAGCTTTCTTT | CASSENRVGLNTEAFF
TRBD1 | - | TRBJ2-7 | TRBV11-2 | TGTGCCAGCAGCTTAGCGGGGACAGGGACCTACGAGCAGTACTTC | CASSLAGTGTYEQYF
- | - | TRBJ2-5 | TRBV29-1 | TGCAGCGTTTTTTGGGGAGAGACCCAGTACTTC | CSVFWGETQYF
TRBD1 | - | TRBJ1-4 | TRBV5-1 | TGCGCCAGCAGCTTGGACAACAGGGGGCCGGGAGAAAAACTGTTTTTT | CASSLDNRGPGEKLFF
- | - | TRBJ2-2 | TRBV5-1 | TGCGCCAGCAGCTCGGGGGACGGCACCGGGGAGCTGTTTTTT | CASSSGDGTGELFF
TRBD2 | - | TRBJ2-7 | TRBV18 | TGTGCCAGCTCACCGGCTAGCGGGGGGGAGTATGAGCAGTACTTC | CASSPASGGEYEQYF
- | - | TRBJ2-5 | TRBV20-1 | TGCAGTGCTAGGAGAGGGGAGACCCAGTACTTC | CSARRGETQYF
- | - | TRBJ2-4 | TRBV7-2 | TGTGCCAGCAGCTTAGGAGGTAGCGGCAAAGACATTCAGTACTTC | CASSLGGSGKDIQYF
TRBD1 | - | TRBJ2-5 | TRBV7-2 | TGTGCCAGCAGCTTAAGTGGGCAGGGGGCAATAGAGACCCAGTACTTC | CASSLSGQGAIETQYF
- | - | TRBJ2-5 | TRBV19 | TGTGCCAGTAGTATAGCAGGAATCGAGACCCAGTACTTC | CASSIAGIETQYF
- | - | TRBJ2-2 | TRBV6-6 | TGTGCCACCCTCTCCCTCGGGGGGAACACCGGGGAGCTGTTTTTT | CATLSLGGNTGELFF
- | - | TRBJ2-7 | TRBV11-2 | TGTGCCAGCAGTCCCGACGCGGGCAGCTCCTACGAGCAGTACTTC | CASSPDAGSSYEQYF
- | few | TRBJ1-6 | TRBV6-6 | TGTGCCAGCAGGGTTAGAACGAGTAATTCACCCCTCCACTTT | CASRVRTSNSPLHF